This TCR beta chain is drawn from a study of cytomegalovirus exposure and HLA in healthy donors. The V gene lost 3 bases and the J gene lost 11 bases, with 17 bases spanning the gap. The CDR3 consists of 14 residues. Germline assignment: CDR1 WSHSY and CDR2 SAAADI. PCR was performed using 60 Vbeta and 13 Jbeta primers. Using immunoSEQ multiplex PCR, the repertoire was profiled, and TCRdb retains in-frame clones only, with some absent. This table holds approximately 140,000 clones, roughly 80% found once. The specimen sequenced was PBMCs. This chain uses TRBV10-2 with TRBJ1-5, with D uncertain. The clonotype originates from a female donor in good health and CMV-seronegative. The CDR3 sequence is CASSEVGTTTAQHF. In nucleotides, the CDR3 is TGCGCCAGCAGTGAAGTCGGCACTACAACTGCCCAGCATTTT.